A selection of T cell receptor beta chains follows, all from one sample in a study of cytomegalovirus exposure and HLA in healthy donors. Profiling relied on immunoSEQ multiplex PCR, and the TCRdb table lists in-frame clones only, not all of them. Here the sample spans approximately 160,000 clones, 60% to 80% being singletons. Sequenced sample: PBMCs. Source of these receptors: a male donor in good health and CMV-seronegative. Each CDR3 is given with its conserved first and last residue. The order of the fields is V gene, J gene, clone size, D gene, CDR3 protein, CDR3 DNA. D genes are given only for firm matches. The size entry is marked missing in some rows and otherwise reads once, few, many or a size class.

TRBV11-2	TRBJ1-2	once	TRBD1	CASSLLLGGRRPYGYTF	TGTGCCAGCAGCTTACTCTTAGGGGGCAGGCGCCCCTATGGCTACACCTTC
TRBV5-4	TRBJ2-1	NA	NA	CASTTQRGAYNEQFF	TGTGCCAGCACGACCCAGCGCGGGGCCTACAATGAGCAGTTCTTC
TRBV10-3	TRBJ1-2	NA	TRBD1	CAISAAGTAANYGYTF	TGTGCCATCAGTGCAGCCGGGACAGCGGCCAACTATGGCTACACCTTC
TRBV5-1	TRBJ1-3	NA	NA	CASSLNTGLTGNTIYF	TGCGCCAGCAGCTTGAATACAGGGCTGACCGGAAACACCATATATTTT
TRBV9	TRBJ2-3	few	NA	CASSVADTQYF	TGTGCCAGCAGCGTCGCAGATACGCAGTATTTT
TRBV6-6	TRBJ2-3	once	NA	CASSSQTLLSTDTQYF	TGTGCCAGCAGTTCTCAGACACTTCTTAGCACAGATACGCAGTATTTT
TRBV12-5	TRBJ2-2	NA	TRBD2	CASGLVELWREGTGELFF	TGTGCTAGTGGTTTGGTAGAGCTTTGGCGGGAGGGCACCGGGGAGCTGTTTTTT
TRBV19	TRBJ2-2	NA	NA	CASMIRASTTGELFF	TGTGCCAGTATGATCCGCGCTAGCACAACCGGGGAGCTGTTTTTT
TRBV18	TRBJ1-6	NA	NA	CASSPIARGSYNSPLHF	TGTGCCAGCTCACCCATAGCTCGTGGCTCCTATAATTCACCCCTCCACTTT
TRBV7-6	TRBJ2-5	NA	NA	CASSGHPSGETQYF	TGTGCCAGCAGCGGACATCCTTCTGGAGAGACCCAGTACTTC
TRBV9	TRBJ2-7	NA	TRBD2	CASSVGPSGGTYEQYF	TGTGCCAGCAGCGTAGGTCCGAGCGGGGGCACCTACGAGCAGTACTTC
TRBV9	TRBJ2-7	NA	TRBD1	CASSVATGAIYEQYF	TGTGCCAGCAGCGTAGCCACAGGGGCTATATACGAGCAGTACTTC
TRBV29-1	TRBJ2-1	NA	TRBD2	CSVDGTGRVNEQFF	TGCAGCGTTGACGGGACGGGGAGGGTCAATGAGCAGTTCTTC
TRBV11-3	TRBJ1-2	once	NA	CASSLRRTTTNYGYTF	TGTGCCAGCAGCTTACGCCGGACAACCACAAACTATGGCTACACCTTC
TRBV5-1	TRBJ2-2	NA	NA	CASSLVGPGGSNTGELFF	TGCGCCAGCAGCTTGGTTGGGCCGGGGGGCTCGAACACCGGGGAGCTGTTTTTT
TRBV7-2	TRBJ2-1	few	TRBD2	CASKAGGSYNEQFF	TGTGCCAGCAAAGCGGGAGGGTCCTACAATGAGCAGTTCTTC
TRBV5-4	TRBJ2-2	NA	NA	CASSSSLGLNTGELFF	TGTGCCAGCAGCTCGTCGCTGGGCCTAAACACCGGGGAGCTGTTTTTT
TRBV18	TRBJ2-3	NA	NA	CASSPLLAYTDTQYF	TGTGCCAGCTCACCTTTACTAGCCTACACAGATACGCAGTATTTT
TRBV30	TRBJ1-5	NA	NA	CAYQGQPNQPQHF	TGTGCCTACCAAGGACAGCCTAATCAGCCCCAGCATTTT
TRBV7-9	TRBJ2-3	NA	NA	CASRLEVPDTQYF	TGTGCCAGCCGTTTGGAGGTACCAGATACGCAGTATTTT
TRBV7-8	TRBJ2-1	few	TRBD2	CASSVGTSAYSYNEQFF	TGTGCCAGCAGCGTAGGAACTAGCGCCTACTCCTACAATGAGCAGTTCTTC
TRBV5-1	TRBJ1-3	few	TRBD1	CASSLEGAAGNTIYF	TGCGCCAGCAGCTTGGAGGGGGCCGCTGGAAACACCATATATTTT
TRBV6-5	TRBJ1-2	NA	TRBD1	CASSYSRGRRHGYTF	TGTGCCAGCAGTTACTCGAGGGGGCGCAGGCATGGCTACACCTTC
TRBV19	TRBJ1-5	NA	TRBD1	CASMGGQAGQPQHF	TGTGCCAGTATGGGGGGACAGGCGGGACAGCCCCAGCATTTT
TRBV7-9	TRBJ2-5	few	NA	CASSMPKGNGETQYF	TGTGCCAGCAGCATGCCTAAGGGGAACGGAGAGACCCAGTACTTC
TRBV5-4	TRBJ1-5	NA	TRBD1	CASSLDRGVQQPQHF	TGTGCCAGCAGCCTGGACAGGGGGGTTCAGCAGCCCCAGCATTTT
TRBV6-1	TRBJ1-1	NA	NA	CASSQVGRTEAFF	TGTGCCAGCAGTCAGGTGGGGAGGACTGAAGCTTTCTTT
TRBV5-4	TRBJ2-3	NA	NA	CASSTRLGDTQYF	TGTGCCAGCAGCACCCGACTAGGGGATACGCAGTATTTT
TRBV9	TRBJ2-1	NA	NA	CASSVVGSSYNEQFF	TGTGCCAGCAGCGTAGTGGGGAGCTCCTACAATGAGCAGTTCTTC
TRBV19	TRBJ2-1	NA	NA	CASSPTPYNEQFF	TGTGCCAGTAGTCCAACACCTTACAATGAGCAGTTCTTC
TRBV29-1	TRBJ2-1	NA	TRBD1	CSVEGGGTGNEQFF	TGCAGCGTTGAAGGAGGGGGGACAGGCAATGAGCAGTTCTTC
TRBV7-8	TRBJ2-3	once	NA	CASSPKGIYTDTQYF	TGTGCCAGCAGCCCCAAGGGGATATACACAGATACGCAGTATTTT
TRBV29-1	TRBJ2-7	once	TRBD2	CSVARLAGSYEQYF	TGCAGCGTCGCCCGGCTAGCGGGTTCCTACGAGCAGTACTTC
TRBV27	TRBJ1-4	few	NA	CASSLFHDPATNEKLFF	TGTGCCAGCAGTTTATTTCATGATCCGGCAACTAATGAAAAACTGTTTTTT
TRBV5-4	TRBJ2-5	NA	TRBD2	CASSLGGLAGGPWETQYF	TGTGCCAGCAGCTTGGGAGGTCTAGCGGGAGGGCCGTGGGAGACCCAGTACTTC
TRBV29-1	TRBJ2-3	NA	TRBD1	CSANSDRTDTQYF	TGCAGCGCAAACTCGGACAGGACAGATACGCAGTATTTT
TRBV4-3	TRBJ2-1	NA	NA	CASSQVGRSLDEQFF	TGCGCCAGCAGCCAAGTTGGCAGATCCTTGGATGAGCAGTTCTTC
TRBV6-4	TRBJ2-3	few	TRBD2	CASSVAGGTDTQYF	TGTGCCAGCAGTGTAGCGGGGGGCACAGATACGCAGTATTTT
TRBV5-1	TRBJ2-2	NA	TRBD2	CASSPSGGRGELFF	TGCGCCAGCAGCCCTAGCGGGGGCCGGGGGGAGCTGTTTTTT
TRBV5-4	TRBJ2-1	NA	TRBD2	CASSRGLAGRSLYNEQFF	TGTGCCAGCAGCCGGGGACTAGCGGGGAGAAGCTTATACAATGAGCAGTTCTTC
TRBV7-8	TRBJ2-2	NA	TRBD2	CASSRGLAGAPGELFF	TGTGCCAGCAGCCGAGGGCTAGCGGGGGCCCCCGGGGAGCTGTTTTTT
TRBV4-1	TRBJ2-1	NA	TRBD2	CASSPSGNNEQFF	TGCGCCAGCAGCCCTAGCGGTAACAATGAGCAGTTCTTC
TRBV7-2	TRBJ2-1	NA	TRBD2	CASIPGGGIVYEQFF	TGTGCCAGCATCCCGGGAGGGGGGATCGTTTATGAGCAGTTCTTC
TRBV18	TRBJ2-1	few	TRBD2	CASSPAGTSYNEQFF	TGTGCCAGCTCACCGGCCGGGACTAGCTACAATGAGCAGTTCTTC
TRBV2	TRBJ1-5	NA	NA	CASSEARVYSNQPQHF	TGTGCCAGCAGTGAAGCTCGGGTCTATAGCAATCAGCCCCAGCATTTT
TRBV5-4	TRBJ1-6	NA	NA	CASSLGHYNSPLHF	TGTGCCAGCAGCTTGGGGCATTATAATTCACCCCTCCACTTT
TRBV5-4	TRBJ1-1	NA	NA	CASSPSQGGTEAFF	TGTGCCAGCAGCCCCTCACAGGGTGGTACTGAAGCTTTCTTT
TRBV18	TRBJ1-1	NA	NA	CASSPSGYTEAFF	TGTGCCAGCTCACCATCAGGGTACACTGAAGCTTTCTTT
TRBV2	TRBJ1-1	NA	NA	CASRETVNTEAFF	TGTGCCAGCAGGGAGACGGTGAACACTGAAGCTTTCTTT
TRBV28	TRBJ1-2	NA	NA	CASSLYSNSGYTF	TGTGCCAGCAGTTTGTACAGCAATAGTGGCTACACCTTC